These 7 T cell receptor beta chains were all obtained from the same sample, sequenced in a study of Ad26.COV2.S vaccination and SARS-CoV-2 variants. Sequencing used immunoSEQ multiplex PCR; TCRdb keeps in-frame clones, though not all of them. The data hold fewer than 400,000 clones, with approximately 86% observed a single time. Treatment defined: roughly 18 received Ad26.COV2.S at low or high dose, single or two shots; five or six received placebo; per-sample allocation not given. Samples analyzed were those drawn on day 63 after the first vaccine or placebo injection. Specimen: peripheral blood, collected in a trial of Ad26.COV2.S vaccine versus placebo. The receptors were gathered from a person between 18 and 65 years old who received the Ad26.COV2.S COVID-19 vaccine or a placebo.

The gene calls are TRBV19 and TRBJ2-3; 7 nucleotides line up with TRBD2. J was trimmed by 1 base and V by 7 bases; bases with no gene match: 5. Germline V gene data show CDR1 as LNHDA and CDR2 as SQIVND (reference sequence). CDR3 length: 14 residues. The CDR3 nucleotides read TGTGCCAGTAAGGGCCTAGCGGGCACAGATACGCAGTATTTT. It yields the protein CASKGLAGTDTQYF. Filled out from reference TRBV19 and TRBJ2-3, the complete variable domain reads DGGITQSPKYLFRKEGQNVTLSCEQNLNHDAMYWYRQDPGQGLRLIYYSQIVNDFQKGDIAEGYSVSREKKESFPLTVTSAQKNPTAFYLCASKGLAGTDTQYFGPGTRLTVL.

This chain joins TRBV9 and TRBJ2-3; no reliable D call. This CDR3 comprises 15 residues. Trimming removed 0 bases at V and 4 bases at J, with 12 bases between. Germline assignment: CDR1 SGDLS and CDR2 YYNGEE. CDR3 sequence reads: CASSVGGRGSDTQYF. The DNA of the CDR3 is TGTGCCAGCAGCGTAGGCGGCCGAGGCTCAGATACGCAGTATTTT. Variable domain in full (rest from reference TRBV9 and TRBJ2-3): DSGVTQTPKHLITATGQRVTLRCSPRSGDLSVYWYQQSLDQGLQFLIQYYNGEERAKGNILERFSAQQFPDLHSELNLSSLELGDSALYFCASSVGGRGSDTQYFGPGTRLTVL.

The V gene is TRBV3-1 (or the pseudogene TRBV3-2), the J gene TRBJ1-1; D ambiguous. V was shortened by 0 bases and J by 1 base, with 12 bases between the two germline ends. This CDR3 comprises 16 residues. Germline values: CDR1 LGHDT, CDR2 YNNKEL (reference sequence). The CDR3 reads CASSQDHGSRNTEAFF. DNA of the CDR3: TGTGCCAGCAGCCAAGATCACGGATCTAGGAACACTGAAGCTTTCTTT.

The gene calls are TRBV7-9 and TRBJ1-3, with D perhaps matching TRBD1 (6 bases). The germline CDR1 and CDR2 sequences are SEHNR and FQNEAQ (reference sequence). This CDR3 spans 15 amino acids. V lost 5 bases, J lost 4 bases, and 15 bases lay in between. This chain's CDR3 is CASSPKGVLGNTIYF. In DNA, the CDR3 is TGTGCCAGCAGCCCAAAGGGGGTATTGGGAAACACCATATATTTT.

This CDR3 reads CASSFRRSTDTQYF. The CDR3 nucleotides are TGTGCCAGCAGCTTCCGTCGGAGCACAGATACGCAGTATTTT. This sequence joins TRBV5-4 and TRBJ2-3; no definite D call. Trimming stripped 2 bases from V and 0 bases from J, with 7 bases between. This CDR3 region has 14 residues. The germline V gene has CDR1 SGHNT and CDR2 YYREEE (reference sequence).

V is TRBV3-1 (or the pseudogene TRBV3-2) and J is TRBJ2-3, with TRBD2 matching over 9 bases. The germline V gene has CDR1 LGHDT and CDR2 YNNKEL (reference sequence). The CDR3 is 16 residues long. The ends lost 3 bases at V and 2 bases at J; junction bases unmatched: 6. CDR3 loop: CASSQLAGVLTDTQYF. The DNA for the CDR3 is TGTGCCAGCAGCCAGTTAGCGGGGGTTCTCACAGATACGCAGTATTTT.

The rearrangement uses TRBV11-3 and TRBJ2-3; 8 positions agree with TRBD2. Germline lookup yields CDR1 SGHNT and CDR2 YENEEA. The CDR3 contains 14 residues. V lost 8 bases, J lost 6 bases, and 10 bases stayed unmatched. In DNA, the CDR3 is TGTGCCAGCGCCCGGGGGGGGGAGTTGGATACGCAGTATTTT. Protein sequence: CASARGGELDTQYF.